Below are 14 T cell receptor beta chains sequenced from a single sample in a study of cytomegalovirus exposure and HLA in healthy donors. The repertoire was sequenced with immunoSEQ multiplex PCR; TCRdb's copy has only in-frame clones and lacks some. The sample includes approximately 82,000 clones, 85% to 95% seen only once; the top ten take under 0.9%. The material sequenced was PBMCs. These TCRs come from a woman aged 18-29 years in good health and CMV-seronegative.

The J gene is TRBJ1-6, the V gene TRBV7-2; D is uncertain. Germline V CDR1 and CDR2: SGHTA, FQGNSA. V lost 5 bases and J 5 bases, leaving 13 bases between the germline ends. This CDR3 contains 15 residues. The CDR3 reads CASSRSPSNNSPLHF. For the CDR3, the DNA is TGTGCCAGCAGCCGTAGCCCAAGCAATAATTCACCCCTCCACTTT.

This clone showed up just once. The chain is built from TRBV27 and TRBJ1-1; 8 nucleotides agree with TRBD1. This CDR3 comprises 14 residues. Germline CDR1 is MNHEY and CDR2 is SMNVEV (reference sequence). V lost 7 bases, J lost 9 bases, and 13 bases stayed unmatched. CDR3 region: CASIQTGAGKKAFF. The CDR3 DNA reads TGTGCCAGCATCCAGACAGGGGCGGGGAAGAAAGCTTTCTTT.

The chain has TRBV12-5 and TRBJ1-4; 7 bases are shared with TRBD1. The CDR3 sequence is 16 residues long. Germline values: CDR1 LGHNT, CDR2 FRNRAP. Losses at the gene ends were 3 bases for V and 0 bases for J; bases not matched to a gene: 4. This CDR3 is CASGLAGGATNEKLFF. The CDR3 nucleotides are TGTGCTAGTGGTTTAGCAGGGGGAGCAACTAATGAAAAACTGTTTTTT.

V usage is TRBV9 and J usage is TRBJ1-4; 7 positions match TRBD1. CDR1 and CDR2 from the germline V gene are SGDLS and YYNGEE. The CDR3 contains 16 residues. V lost 3 bases to trimming and J lost 7 bases; unmatched junction nucleotides: 12. CDR3: CASSASLQGSSEKLFF. The CDR3 nucleotides are TGTGCCAGCAGCGCCTCATTACAGGGGTCTAGTGAAAAACTGTTTTTT.

This clone was detected once. V is TRBV6-5 and J is TRBJ2-1; 9 positions match TRBD1. Germline values: CDR1 MNHEY, CDR2 SVGAGI. The CDR3 has 16 amino acids. Trimming took 4 bases from V and 10 from J; bases not matched to a gene: 14. CDR3 sequence (DNA): TGTGCCAGCAGTTCCACCGGGACAGGGCCGGCCAGAGAGCAGTTCTTC. This codes for CASSSTGTGPAREQFF.

This chain joins TRBV7-2 and TRBJ1-2; tentatively, D is TRBD1 (5 bases). Germline loops: CDR1 SGHTA, CDR2 FQGNSA. The CDR3 is made up of 14 amino acids. Trimming stripped 1 base from V and 3 bases from J, with 9 bases between. CDR3 sequence (DNA): TGTGCCAGCAGCTTAGTAGGAGGGGACTATGGCTACACCTTC. Protein sequence: CASSLVGGDYGYTF.

The chain recombines TRBV4-1 with TRBJ2-3; D is possibly TRBD1 (6 bases). Germline CDR1 MGHRA, CDR2 YSYEKL. Trimming removed 4 bases at V and 6 bases at J, with 11 bases between. The CDR3 totals 13 residues. The DNA of the CDR3 is TGCGCCAGCAGCCCCGAGGGGGAGGATACGCAGTATTTT. This translates into CASSPEGEDTQYF.

V and J are TRBV2 and TRBJ2-5; 9 nucleotides match TRBD1. The CDR3 extends over 16 amino acids. V dropped 6 bases and J dropped 0; count of bases not matched to a gene: 8. From germline, CDR1 is SNHLY and CDR2 FYNNEI. CDR3 loop: CASRLGTGIYQETQYF. The CDR3 DNA reads as TGTGCCAGCAGGCTTGGGACAGGGATTTACCAAGAGACCCAGTACTTC.

The V call is TRBV7-9, the J call TRBJ1-3; 8 nucleotides agree with TRBD1. Trimming cost V 4 bases and J 3 bases; bases outside gene matches: 8. CDR1 SEHNR and CDR2 FQNEAQ come from the germline V gene (reference sequence). The CDR3 covers 16 residues. CDR3 in amino acids: CASSSIGTGFGNTIYF. The DNA of the CDR3 is TGTGCCAGCAGCTCCATAGGGACAGGCTTTGGAAACACCATATATTTT.

The rearrangement uses TRBV28 and TRBJ2-5; D not resolved. The ends were cut back, 5 bases at V and 4 bases at J, with 5 bases in the middle. This CDR3 spans 11 amino acids. Germline CDR1 and CDR2: MDHEN and SYDVKM. The CDR3 sequence: CASSPRETQYF. CDR3 nucleotide sequence: TGTGCCAGCAGTCCTCGAGAGACCCAGTACTTC.

The V call is TRBV19, the J call TRBJ1-1; D not certain. CDR3 size: 14 residues. V lost 3 bases to trimming and J lost 2 bases, with 10 bases between them. Germline CDR1 reads LNHDA; CDR2 reads SQIVND (reference sequence). The CDR3 region has the DNA TGTGCCAGTAGTATCAGTGGCGGCAACACTGAAGCTTTCTTT. Its protein is CASSISGGNTEAFF.

The chain recombines TRBV5-1 with TRBJ2-7, with D perhaps matching TRBD2 (6 bases). Germline loops: CDR1 SGHRS, CDR2 YFSETQ. The V end was cut by 4 bases, the J end by 0 bases, with 14 bases between. The CDR3 consists of 15 residues. The CDR3 region has the DNA TGCGCCAGCAGCCTCGGGGACGGGAGCTCCTACGAGCAGTACTTC. Translated, it gives CASSLGDGSSYEQYF. Full variable domain (rest looked up from reference TRBV5-1 and TRBJ2-7): KAGVTQTPRYLIKTRGQQVTLSCSPISGHRSVSWYQQTPGQGLQFLFEYFSETQRNKGNFPGRFSGRQFSNSRSEMNVSTLELGDSALYLCASSLGDGSSYEQYFGPGTRLTVT.

This clone showed up just once. The DNA for the CDR3 is TGTGCCAGCAGTTTACAGGGAGGGCCTGGAAACACCATATATTTT. It encodes CASSLQGGPGNTIYF. V gene TRBV28 combines with J gene TRBJ1-3; a weak D match, TRBD1 (5 bases). This CDR3 is built from 15 residues. Germline lookup yields CDR1 MDHEN and CDR2 SYDVKM. V lost 2 bases, J lost 2 bases, and 10 bases lay in between. The variable domain in full, with the rest retrieved from reference TRBV28 and TRBJ1-3, is DVKVTQSSRYLVKRTGEKVFLECVQDMDHENMFWYRQDPGLGLRLIYFSYDVKMKEKGDIPEGYSVSREKKERFSLILESASTNQTSMYLCASSLQGGPGNTIYFGEGSWLTVV.

The chain joins TRBV27 to TRBJ1-5; tentative D call: TRBD1 (6 bases). Germline values: CDR1 MNHEY, CDR2 SMNVEV (reference sequence). CDR3 length: 13 amino acids. Deletions cut 2 bases from V and 5 bases from J, with 7 bases between. The CDR3 here is CASSLGGHQPQHF. As DNA, the CDR3 is TGTGCCAGCAGTTTAGGGGGCCATCAGCCCCAGCATTTT.